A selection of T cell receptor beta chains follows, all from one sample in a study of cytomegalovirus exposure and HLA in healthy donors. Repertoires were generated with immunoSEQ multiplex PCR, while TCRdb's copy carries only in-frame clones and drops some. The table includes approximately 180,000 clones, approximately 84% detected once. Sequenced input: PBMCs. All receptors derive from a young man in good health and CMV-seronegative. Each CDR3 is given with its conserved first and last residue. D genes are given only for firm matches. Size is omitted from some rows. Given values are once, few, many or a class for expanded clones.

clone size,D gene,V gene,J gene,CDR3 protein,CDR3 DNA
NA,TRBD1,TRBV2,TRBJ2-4,CASRDRNIQYF,TGTGCCAGCAGGGACAGGAACATTCAGTACTTC
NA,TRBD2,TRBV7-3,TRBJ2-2,CASSLRTSGTGELFF,TGTGCCAGCAGCTTAAGGACTAGCGGCACCGGGGAGCTGTTTTTT
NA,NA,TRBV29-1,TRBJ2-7,CSASTGGEQYF,TGCAGCGCATCGACCGGGGGCGAGCAGTACTTC
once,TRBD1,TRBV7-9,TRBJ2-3,CASSLWIGQGYVDTQYF,TGTGCCAGCAGCTTATGGATCGGACAGGGGTATGTGGATACGCAGTATTTT
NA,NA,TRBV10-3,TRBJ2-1,CAISVSGSSYNEQFF,TGTGCCATCAGTGTATCCGGGAGCTCCTACAATGAGCAGTTCTTC
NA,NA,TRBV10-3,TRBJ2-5,CAISESWEALYQVETQYF,TGTGCCATCAGTGAGTCCTGGGAGGCCTTGTACCAGGTAGAGACCCAGTACTTC
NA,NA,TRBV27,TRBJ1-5,CAIGTINNQPQHF,TGTGCCATTGGGACAATTAACAATCAGCCCCAGCATTTT
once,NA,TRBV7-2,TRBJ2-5,CASSPNRVRETQYF,TGTGCCAGCAGCCCGAACAGGGTGAGGGAGACCCAGTACTTC
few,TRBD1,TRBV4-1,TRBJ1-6,CASSPRQGIMPLHF,TGCGCCAGCAGCCCTCGACAGGGGATCATGCCCCTCCACTTT
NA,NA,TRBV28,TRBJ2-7,CASRIGLAPTYEQYF,TGTGCCAGCAGGATCGGCCTAGCGCCAACCTACGAGCAGTACTTC
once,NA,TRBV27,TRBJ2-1,CASLGRVNLRSSYNEQFF,TGTGCCAGCCTGGGGCGCGTCAATTTAAGGAGCTCCTACAATGAGCAGTTCTTC
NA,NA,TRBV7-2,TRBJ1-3,CASSLLGGYGNTIYF,TGTGCCAGCAGCTTATTGGGAGGATATGGAAACACCATATATTTT
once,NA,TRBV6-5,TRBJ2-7,CASSYSRGGAYEQYF,TGTGCCAGCAGTTACTCCCGCGGGGGCGCCTACGAGCAGTACTTC
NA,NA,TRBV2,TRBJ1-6,CASSERQVGANSPLHF,TGTGCCAGCAGTGAACGACAGGTCGGGGCAAATTCACCCCTCCACTTT
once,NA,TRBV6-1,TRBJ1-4,CASSGRDPSEKLFF,TGTGCCAGCAGTGGGAGGGACCCTAGTGAAAAACTGTTTTTT
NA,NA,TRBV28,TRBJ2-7,CASITGSGYSYEQYF,TGTGCCAGCATTACAGGCTCGGGTTACAGCTACGAGCAGTACTTC
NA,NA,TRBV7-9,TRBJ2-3,CASREDGRGTDTQYF,TGTGCCAGCCGAGAAGACGGGCGGGGCACAGATACGCAGTATTTT
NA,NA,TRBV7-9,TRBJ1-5,CASSLEGQGQPQHF,TGTGCCAGCAGCTTAGAAGGGCAGGGACAGCCCCAGCATTTT
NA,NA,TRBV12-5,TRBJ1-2,CASGLGGGDGYTF,TGTGCTAGTGGTTTGGGGGGAGGAGATGGCTACACCTTC
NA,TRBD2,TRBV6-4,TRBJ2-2,CASSAFGGGSNTGELFF,TGTGCCAGCAGTGCTTTCGGCGGGGGTTCGAACACCGGGGAGCTGTTTTTT
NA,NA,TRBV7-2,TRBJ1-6,CASSSWGVGSPLHF,TGTGCCAGCAGCTCCTGGGGGGTCGGGTCACCCCTCCACTTT
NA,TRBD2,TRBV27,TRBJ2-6,CASSFQSGRLISGANVLTF,TGTGCCAGCAGTTTTCAAAGCGGGAGGCTAATCTCTGGGGCCAACGTCCTGACTTTC
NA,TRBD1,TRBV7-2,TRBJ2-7,CASSFLGDRGDYEQYF,TGTGCCAGCAGCTTCTTAGGGGACAGGGGGGACTACGAGCAGTACTTC
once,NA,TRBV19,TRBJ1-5,CASSVGSAGQPQHF,TGTGCCAGTAGTGTTGGGTCCGCGGGTCAGCCCCAGCATTTT
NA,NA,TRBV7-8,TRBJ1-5,CASSLASGWTSQPQHF,TGTGCCAGCAGCTTAGCGTCAGGTTGGACTAGTCAGCCCCAGCATTTT
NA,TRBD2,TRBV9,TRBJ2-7,CASSASGTSGRGSSYEQYF,TGTGCCAGCAGCGCGTCCGGGACTAGCGGGAGGGGGAGCTCCTACGAGCAGTACTTC
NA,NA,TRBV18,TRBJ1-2,CASSPGANGYTF,TGTGCCAGCTCACCTGGGGCTAATGGCTACACCTTC
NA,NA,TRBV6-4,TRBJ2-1,CASIRPVHNEQFF,TGTGCCAGCATTCGCCCGGTCCACAATGAGCAGTTCTTC
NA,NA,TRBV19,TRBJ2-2,CASSLSGELFFGDHSCELFF,NA
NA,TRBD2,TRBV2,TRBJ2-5,CASGPLAGQETQYF,TGTGCCAGCGGACCCCTAGCGGGGCAAGAGACCCAGTACTTC
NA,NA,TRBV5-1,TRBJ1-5,CASRTGINSNQPQHF,TGCGCCAGCCGCACAGGAATCAATAGCAATCAGCCCCAGCATTTT
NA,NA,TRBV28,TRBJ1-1,CASSLGNTEAFF,TGTGCCAGCAGTTTGGGCAACACTGAAGCTTTCTTT
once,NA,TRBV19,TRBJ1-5,CASSKKPGLTQPQHF,TGTGCCAGTAGTAAGAAACCAGGCCTAACTCAGCCCCAGCATTTT
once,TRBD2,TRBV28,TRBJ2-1,CASSLAASGSSYNEQFF,TGTGCCAGCAGTCTAGCAGCTAGCGGAAGCTCCTACAATGAGCAGTTCTTC
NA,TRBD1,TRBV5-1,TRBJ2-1,CASSQGQDYNEQFF,TGCGCCAGCAGCCAGGGACAGGACTACAATGAGCAGTTCTTC
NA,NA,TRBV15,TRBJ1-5,CATSRAGLLQPQHF,TGTGCCACCAGCAGAGCCGGTCTTCTTCAGCCCCAGCATTTT
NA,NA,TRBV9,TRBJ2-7,CASSVTGMGSEQYF,TGTGCCAGCAGCGTAACAGGGATGGGTAGCGAGCAGTACTTC
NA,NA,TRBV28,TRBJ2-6,CASTQAGANVLTF,TGTGCCAGCACGCAGGCCGGGGCCAACGTCCTGACTTTC
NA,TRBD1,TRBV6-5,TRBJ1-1,CASRPWGQGPTEAFF,TGTGCCAGCAGACCCTGGGGACAGGGCCCCACTGAAGCTTTCTTT
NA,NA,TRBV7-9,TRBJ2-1,CASSSPSLANPDNEQFF,TGTGCCAGCAGCTCCCCCTCCCTAGCCAACCCCGACAATGAGCAGTTCTTC
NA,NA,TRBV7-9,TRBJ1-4,CASSSGQYNEKLFF,TGTGCCAGCAGCTCGGGTCAATATAATGAAAAACTGTTTTTT
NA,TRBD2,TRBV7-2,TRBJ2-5,CASSFNGGSGETQYF,TGTGCCAGCAGCTTTAATGGCGGGAGCGGTGAGACCCAGTACTTC
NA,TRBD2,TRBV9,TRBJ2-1,CASSFLAGEGGDEQFF,TGTGCCAGCAGCTTTTTAGCGGGGGAAGGTGGGGATGAGCAGTTCTTC
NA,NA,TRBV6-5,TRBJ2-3,CASRRDLASDTQYF,TGTGCCAGCAGGCGGGATCTGGCGTCAGATACGCAGTATTTT
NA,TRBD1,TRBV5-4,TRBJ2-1,CASELGTGPYNEQFF,TGTGCCAGCGAGCTAGGGACAGGGCCATACAATGAGCAGTTCTTC
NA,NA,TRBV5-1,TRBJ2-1,CASSGKGTAEWNEQFF,TGCGCCAGCAGCGGGAAGGGGACTGCGGAGTGGAATGAGCAGTTCTTC
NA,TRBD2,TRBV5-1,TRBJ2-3,CASSPGGSSGGEDTQYF,TGCGCCAGCAGCCCTGGAGGATCTAGCGGCGGGGAAGATACGCAGTATTTT
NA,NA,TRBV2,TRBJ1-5,CASSWTAYSNQPQHF,TGTGCCAGCTCCTGGACAGCATATAGCAATCAGCCCCAGCATTTT
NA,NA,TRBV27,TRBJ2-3,CASSPWTADTQYF,TGTGCCAGCAGTCCGTGGACTGCGGATACGCAGTATTTT
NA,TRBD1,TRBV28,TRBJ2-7,CASSLRQGTYEQYF,TGTGCCAGCAGCCTAAGACAGGGCACCTACGAGCAGTACTTC